Included here is one TCR beta chain sequence, with context. The data derive from a study of T cell responses to AZD1222 COVID-19 vaccine. The assay was immunoSEQ multiplex PCR, and TCRdb's table has in-frame clones only and misses some. The sample yields about 19,000 clones, roughly 76% seen once. Germline V lookup: CDR1 SGHRS, CDR2 YFSETQ. V was cut by 2 bases and J by 0 bases, with 8 bases left in between. This CDR3 contains 15 residues. J is TRBJ2-2 and V is TRBV5-1, with a weak D call TRBD1 (6 bases). The clonotype comes from an adult who received the AZD1222 COVID-19 vaccine. The material was peripheral blood, obtained 28 days after the second AZD1222 dose. The chain's CDR3 is CASSFNRANTGELFF. In DNA, the CDR3 is TGCGCCAGCAGCTTTAACAGGGCGAACACCGGGGAGCTGTTTTTT.